A single TCR beta chain is shown here with its context. Only in-frame clones appear in the TCRdb table, and some are missing; sequencing was by immunoSEQ multiplex PCR. The data show tens of thousands of clones, roughly 35% seen once. This specimen belongs to a study of neoadjuvant anti-PD-1 for oral cavity cancer. Overall study: Patients without progression received a fourth nivolumab dose around day 43, then surgical resection on days 50-56.

The time point denotes: after neoadjuvant nivolumab, at surgical resection. Stage II-IVA oral cavity squamous cell carcinoma was new and untreated by systemic or radiation therapy. This receptor was obtained from a person aged 40 to 85 with oral cavity squamous cell carcinoma. Sequencing used tumor tissue, obtained after nivolumab (anti-PD-1) treatment.

CDR3 in DNA: TGTGCCAGCAGTCGGGGGGCCCTCACAGATACGCAGTATTTT. It translates to CASSRGALTDTQYF. The V and J genes are TRBV6-1 and TRBJ2-3, with a possible D match to TRBD2 (7 bases). The germline gives CDR1 MNHNS, CDR2 SASEGT. V dropped 5 bases and J dropped 2 bases, with 11 bases sitting between them. This CDR3 has 14 residues.